These 7 T cell receptor beta chains came from one sample sequenced in a study of vaccination effects on CD4 cells after COVID-19. Cells that had been cultured for 10 days were the source of isolated CD4+ T cells. Vaccination of participants consisted of two doses of either the BNT162b2 or mRNA-1273 vaccine. Profiled with immunoSEQ multiplex PCR; TCRdb holds only in-frame clones, not every one. The profile covers approximately 37,000 clones, with about 70% appearing a single time and roughly 8% taken by the ten largest. No antigens are known for them. Sequences were derived from CD4+ T cells from PBMCs cultured without peptide, sampled after COVID-19 vaccination. The receptor set was obtained from a human donor who received a COVID-19 vaccine.

This clone was observed a single time. The chain's CDR3 is CASSLEGMSSGNTIYF. The CDR3 DNA is TGCGCCAGCAGCTTAGAGGGGATGAGCTCTGGAAACACCATATATTTT. V gene TRBV5-1 combines with J gene TRBJ1-3, with D perhaps TRBD1 (5 bases). V shed 2 bases and J shed 0 bases, with 12 bases lying between them. The CDR3 sequence is 16 residues long. Germline assignment: CDR1 SGHRS and CDR2 YFSETQ. Full variable domain (outside the CDR3, taken from reference TRBV5-1 and TRBJ1-3): KAGVTQTPRYLIKTRGQQVTLSCSPISGHRSVSWYQQTPGQGLQFLFEYFSETQRNKGNFPGRFSGRQFSNSRSEMNVSTLELGDSALYLCASSLEGMSSGNTIYFGEGSWLTVV.

The V gene is TRBV19, the J gene TRBJ1-2; 8 bases fit TRBD1. The length of the CDR3 is 18 residues. Germline V gene data show CDR1 as LNHDA and CDR2 as SQIVND (reference sequence). V shed 2 bases, J shed 2 bases, and the junction held 13 bases outside the gene matches. The CDR3 here is CASSIRAPTGGINYGYTF. In DNA form, the CDR3 reads TGTGCCAGTAGTATAAGAGCCCCAACAGGGGGGATCAACTATGGCTACACCTTC.

This chain connects TRBV29-1 to TRBJ2-7; the D gene is possibly TRBD1 (6 bases). Trimming shortened V by 4 bases and J by 1 base, and 11 bases separated the two germline ends. This CDR3 comprises 13 residues. CDR1 SQVTM and CDR2 ANQGSEA come from the germline V gene. CDR3 bases: TGCAGCGTTGGAAGCGACAGGTCCTACGAGCAGTACTTC. This translates into CSVGSDRSYEQYF.

This clone was counted a single time. The chain has TRBV12-3 or TRBV12-4 and TRBJ1-5; D remains ambiguous. Between the trimmed V and J ends, which lost 6 bases and 10 bases, there was a span of 16 bases. The CDR3 spans 13 residues. The chain's CDR3 is CASRPNSGVPQHF. The DNA for the CDR3 is TGTGCCAGCAGGCCCAACTCAGGTGTACCCCAGCATTTT.

The chain joins TRBV10-3 to TRBJ1-2; D gene ambiguous. There are 17 residues in the CDR3. The germline V gene encodes CDR1 ENHRY and CDR2 SYGVKD. V lost 0 bases to trimming and J lost 5 bases, with 19 bases between them. CDR3 bases: TGTGCCATCAGTGAGTCCCCAGACCTGGACTCAGTATATGGCTACACCTTC. Its protein is CAISESPDLDSVYGYTF.

The rearrangement uses TRBV30 and TRBJ1-6, with 7 bases matching TRBD1. The CDR3 runs 13 residues. Germline CDR1 is GTSNPN and CDR2 is SVGIG (reference sequence). The V gene end was trimmed by 8 bases and the J gene end by 7 bases; junction bases not matched to a gene: 8. The CDR3 region has the DNA TGTGCCAGAGCGGGACAGCAAAATTCACCCCTCCACTTT. Encoded protein: CARAGQQNSPLHF.

In this sample, this clone turned up once. This chain uses TRBV29-1 with TRBJ1-2; D perhaps matches TRBD1 (6 bases). V shed 5 bases and J shed 0 bases, with 16 bases lying between them. CDR3 length equals 15 residues. CDR1 SQVTM and CDR2 ANQGSEA come from the germline V gene. CDR3 amino acids: CSVLGGSIANYGYTF. Here the CDR3 DNA reads TGCAGCGTTTTAGGGGGGAGCATTGCTAACTATGGCTACACCTTC. The whole variable domain, remainder taken from reference TRBV29-1 and TRBJ1-2, is SAVISQKPSRDICQRGTSLTIQCQVDSQVTMMFWYRQQPGQSLTLIATANQGSEATYESGFVIDKFPISRPNLTFSTLTVSNMSPEDSSIYLCSVLGGSIANYGYTFGSGTRLTVV.